This TCR beta chain was profiled in a study of CD8+CD57+ T cells in acquired aplastic anemia (dated by TCRdb to the late 2010s). Looking at the study overall: On average, sorted CD4+ and CD8+ cells yielded 3.2 ug of extracted DNA, with a range of about 0.17 to 27.4 ug. CD8+CD57+ expansion was defined as a frequency above the mean frequency observed in healthy subjects. Overall study results and their limits: Patients and healthy controls showed no significant difference in CD8+ Simpson's diversity (P=0.060). Roughly 29 CD8+ CDR3 sequences were shared between patients and controls but appeared highly expressed in patients and within their immunodominant clones.

Genomic DNA served as template for TCR beta VDJ combination and CDR3 sequence profiling. An Illumina HiSeq 2000 was the platform used for TCR repertoire sequencing. The paper's data handling went like this. Repertoires were assessed using TRBV/TRBJ rearrangement plots, CDR3 size and DJ length profiles, and Simpson's diversity index. The most abundant DNA sequence in the deep sequencing data was taken as the immunodominant clone. CDR3 amino acid sequences were screened for sharing across subjects and compared with published repertoires and the VDJdb database. TCRdb itself trimmed the public reads at Q25 with fastp, ran MiXCR and retained productive beta chains. Identical CDR3 protein sequences are pooled into one entry, listed with their most common genes and DNA. Here the V and J calls rest on TCRdb's processing, not on the authors' analysis. A total of around 170,000 distinct CDR3 sequences appear in this sample, roughly half of them only once. Approximately 9.7% of the sample is taken by the ten largest.

The table lists this clonotype with many counts. Its antigen is unknown. Base quality data are lacking; no much larger clone is found one base away. Flow cytometry had shown CD8+CD57+ cell expansion in the patients selected for sequencing. Severe acquired aplastic anemia was diagnosed in all patients according to International Study of Aplastic Anemia and Agranulocytosis and Camitta criteria. No patient had received any therapy when blood was sampled. TCR repertoires of sorted CD4+ and CD8+ blood T cells from severe aplastic anemia patients and healthy subjects were deep-sequenced in the study. Patients were enrolled under clinicaltrials.gov protocols 00001620, 01623167, 00001397, 00071045, 00081523 and 00961064 in the USA. Ficoll-Paque density gradient centrifugation was used to isolate peripheral blood mononuclear cells. CD4+ and CD8+ T cells were sorted by FACS or magnetic beads before DNA extraction.

Trimming takes 5 bases off V and 4 bases off J; junction bases not matched to a gene: 6. As encoded in the germline V gene (reference sequence), CDR1 is DFQATT while CDR2 is SNEGSKA. Including the terminal cysteine and phenylalanine, the CDR3 comprises 13 residues. CDR3 DNA only is kept here, 39 bases in frame from base 1. The sequence links TRBV20-1 to TRBJ1-2; 8 central bases correspond to TRBD1. This clonotype was sampled from a human donor with aplastic anemia. The sequenced material came from sorted CD4+, CD8+, or CD8+CD57+ T cells (not recorded which) from PBMCs. The DNA sequence is TGCAGTGCTTCCGGACAGGGTACCTATGGCTACACCTTC. It codes for CSASGQGTYGYTF.